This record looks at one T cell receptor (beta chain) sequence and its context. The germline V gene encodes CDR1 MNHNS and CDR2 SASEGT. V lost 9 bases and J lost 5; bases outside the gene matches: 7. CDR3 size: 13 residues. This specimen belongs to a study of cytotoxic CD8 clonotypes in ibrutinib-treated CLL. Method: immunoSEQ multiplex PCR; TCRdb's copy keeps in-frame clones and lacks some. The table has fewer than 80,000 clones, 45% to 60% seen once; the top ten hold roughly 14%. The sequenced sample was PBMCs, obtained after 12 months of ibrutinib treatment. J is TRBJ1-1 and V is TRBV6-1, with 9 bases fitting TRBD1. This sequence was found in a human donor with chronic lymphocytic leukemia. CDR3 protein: CASIQGAPTEAFF. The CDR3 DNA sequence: TGTGCCAGTATACAGGGGGCGCCTACTGAAGCTTTCTTT.